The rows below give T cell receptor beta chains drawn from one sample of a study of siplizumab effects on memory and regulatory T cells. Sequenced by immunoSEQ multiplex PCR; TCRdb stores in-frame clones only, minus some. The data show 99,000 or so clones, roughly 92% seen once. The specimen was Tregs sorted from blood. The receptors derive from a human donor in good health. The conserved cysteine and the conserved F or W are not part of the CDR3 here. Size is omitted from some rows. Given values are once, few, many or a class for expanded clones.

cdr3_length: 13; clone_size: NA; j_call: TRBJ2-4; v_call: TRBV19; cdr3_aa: VPKTRELAKNIQY
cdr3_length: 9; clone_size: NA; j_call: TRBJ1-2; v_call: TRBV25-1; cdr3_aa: ASSSNSGYT
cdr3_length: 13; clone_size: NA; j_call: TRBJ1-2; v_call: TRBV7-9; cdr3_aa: ASSLLDRGNYGYT
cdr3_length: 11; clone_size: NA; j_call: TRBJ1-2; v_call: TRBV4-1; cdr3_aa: ASSSIGYYGYT
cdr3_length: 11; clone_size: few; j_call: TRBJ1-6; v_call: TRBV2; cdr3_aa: ASRLKRVLPLH
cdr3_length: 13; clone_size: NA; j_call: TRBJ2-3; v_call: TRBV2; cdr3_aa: ASKFGATPTDTQY
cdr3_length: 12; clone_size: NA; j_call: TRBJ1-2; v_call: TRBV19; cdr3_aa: ASSPSGTDYGYT
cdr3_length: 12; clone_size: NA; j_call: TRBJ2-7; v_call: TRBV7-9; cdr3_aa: ASSLAGLPYEQY
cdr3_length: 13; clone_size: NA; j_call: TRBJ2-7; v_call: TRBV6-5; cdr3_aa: ASSSAGTGVYEQY
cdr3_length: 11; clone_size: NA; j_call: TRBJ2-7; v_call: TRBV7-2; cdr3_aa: ASSLAVTYEQY
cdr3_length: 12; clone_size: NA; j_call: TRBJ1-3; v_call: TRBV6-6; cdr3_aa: ASSYSRAGNTIY
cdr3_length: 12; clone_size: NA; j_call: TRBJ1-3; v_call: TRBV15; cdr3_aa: ATAGPGVGNTIY
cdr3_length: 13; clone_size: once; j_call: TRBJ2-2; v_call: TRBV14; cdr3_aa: ASSGTTTNTGELF
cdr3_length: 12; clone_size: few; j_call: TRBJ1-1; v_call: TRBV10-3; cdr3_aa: AISVTGVNTEAF
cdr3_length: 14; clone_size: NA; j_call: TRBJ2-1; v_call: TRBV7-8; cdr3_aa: ASSYRGEWGYNEQF
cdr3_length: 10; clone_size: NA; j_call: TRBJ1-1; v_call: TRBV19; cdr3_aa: ASSIDRGQAF
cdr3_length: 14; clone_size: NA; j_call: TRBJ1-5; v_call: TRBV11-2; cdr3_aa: ASSLGLLYSNQPQH
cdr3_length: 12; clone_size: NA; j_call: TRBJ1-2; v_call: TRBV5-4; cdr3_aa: ASSPRDRESGYT
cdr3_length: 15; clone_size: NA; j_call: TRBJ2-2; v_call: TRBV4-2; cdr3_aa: ASSQHSGVGFVGELF
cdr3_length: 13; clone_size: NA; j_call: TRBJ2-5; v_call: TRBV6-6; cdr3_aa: ASRFGQGESETQY
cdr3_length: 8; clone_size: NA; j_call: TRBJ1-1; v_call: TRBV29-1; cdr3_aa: SAMDGEAF
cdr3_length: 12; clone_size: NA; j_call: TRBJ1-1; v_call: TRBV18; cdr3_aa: ASSLNRKNTEAF
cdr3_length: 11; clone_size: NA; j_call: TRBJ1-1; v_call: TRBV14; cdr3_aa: ASSQVDSRGTF
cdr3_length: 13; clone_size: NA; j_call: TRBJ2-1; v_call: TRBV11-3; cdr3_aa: ASSLLAGRYNEQF
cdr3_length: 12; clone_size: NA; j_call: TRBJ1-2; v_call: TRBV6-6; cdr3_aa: ASSYLGQSYGYT
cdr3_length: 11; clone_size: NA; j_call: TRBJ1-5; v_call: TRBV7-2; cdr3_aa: ASSQGNSGPQH
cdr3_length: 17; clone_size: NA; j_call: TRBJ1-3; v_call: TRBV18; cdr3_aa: ASSPILQTGRFSGNTIY
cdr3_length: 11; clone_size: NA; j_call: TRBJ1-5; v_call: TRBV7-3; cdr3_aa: ASSLTGNQPQH
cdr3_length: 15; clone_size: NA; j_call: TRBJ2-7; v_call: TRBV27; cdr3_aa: ASSFSPPPGRPHEQY
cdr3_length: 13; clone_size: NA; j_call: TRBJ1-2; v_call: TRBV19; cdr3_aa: ASNIPGQGTYGYT
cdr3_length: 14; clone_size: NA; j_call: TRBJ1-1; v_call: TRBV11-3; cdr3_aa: ASSRKSRGPVTEAF
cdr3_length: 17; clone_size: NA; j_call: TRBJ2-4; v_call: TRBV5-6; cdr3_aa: ASSHLIMGAGVRRNIQY
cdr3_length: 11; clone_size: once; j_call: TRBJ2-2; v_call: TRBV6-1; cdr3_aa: ASRITGPGELF
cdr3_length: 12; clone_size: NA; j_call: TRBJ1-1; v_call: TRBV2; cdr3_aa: ASSENRGRTEAF
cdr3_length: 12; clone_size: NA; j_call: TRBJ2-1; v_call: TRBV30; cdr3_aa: AWSQESSYNEQF
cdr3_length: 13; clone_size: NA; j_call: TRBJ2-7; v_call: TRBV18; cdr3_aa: ASSPGWDPDYEQY
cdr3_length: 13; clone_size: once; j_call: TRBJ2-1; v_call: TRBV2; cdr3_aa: ASSGVSGSRNEQF
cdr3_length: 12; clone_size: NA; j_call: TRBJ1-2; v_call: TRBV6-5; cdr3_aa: ASSYLRGRDGYT
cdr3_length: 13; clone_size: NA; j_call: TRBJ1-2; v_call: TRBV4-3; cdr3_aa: ASSQDSSGLYGYT
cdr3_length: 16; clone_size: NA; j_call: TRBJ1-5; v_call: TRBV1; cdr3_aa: TSSQGVGPGTNNQPQH
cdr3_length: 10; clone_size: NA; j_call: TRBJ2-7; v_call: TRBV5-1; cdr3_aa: ASSLDLYEQY